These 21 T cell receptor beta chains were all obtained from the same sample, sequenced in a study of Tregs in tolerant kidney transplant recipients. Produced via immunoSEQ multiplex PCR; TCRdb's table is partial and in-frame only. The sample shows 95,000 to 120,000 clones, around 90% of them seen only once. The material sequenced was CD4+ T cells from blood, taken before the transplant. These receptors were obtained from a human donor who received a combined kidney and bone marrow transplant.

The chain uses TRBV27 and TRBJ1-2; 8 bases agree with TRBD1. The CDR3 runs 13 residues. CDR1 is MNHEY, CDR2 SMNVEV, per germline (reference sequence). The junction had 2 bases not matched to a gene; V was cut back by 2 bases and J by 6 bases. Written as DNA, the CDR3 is TGTGCCAGCAGTTTAAGACAGGGGCATGGCTACACCTTC. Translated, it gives CASSLRQGHGYTF.

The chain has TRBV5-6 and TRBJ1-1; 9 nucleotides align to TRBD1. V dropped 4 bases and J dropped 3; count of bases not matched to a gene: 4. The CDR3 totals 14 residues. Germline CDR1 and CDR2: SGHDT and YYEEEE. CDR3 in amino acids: CASSGTGKDTEAFF. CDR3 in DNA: TGTGCCAGCAGCGGGACAGGGAAGGACACTGAAGCTTTCTTT.

The CDR3 sequence: CASSAIAGADEQYF. Written as DNA, the CDR3 is TGTGCCAGCAGTGCTATAGCGGGAGCCGACGAGCAGTACTTC. The chain recombines TRBV6-5 with TRBJ2-7, with 9 bases that match TRBD2. The CDR3 has 14 residues. After removal of 5 bases from V and 5 bases from J, the junction contained 7 bases not matched to a gene. Germline V gene sequence: CDR1 MNHEY, CDR2 SVGAGI.

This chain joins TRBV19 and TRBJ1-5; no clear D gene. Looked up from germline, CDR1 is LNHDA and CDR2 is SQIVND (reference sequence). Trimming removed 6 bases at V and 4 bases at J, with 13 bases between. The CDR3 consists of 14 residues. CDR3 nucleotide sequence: TGTGCCAGTAGCACTTGGCGGAAAAATCAGCCCCAGCATTTT. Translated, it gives CASSTWRKNQPQHF.

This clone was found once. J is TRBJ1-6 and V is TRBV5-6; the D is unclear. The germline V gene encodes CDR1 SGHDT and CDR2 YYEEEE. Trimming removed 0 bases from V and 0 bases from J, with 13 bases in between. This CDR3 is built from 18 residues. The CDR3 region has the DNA TGTGCCAGCAGCTTGGGCGGGAGACCAAGCTCCTATAATTCACCCCTCCACTTT. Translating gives CASSLGGRPSSYNSPLHF.

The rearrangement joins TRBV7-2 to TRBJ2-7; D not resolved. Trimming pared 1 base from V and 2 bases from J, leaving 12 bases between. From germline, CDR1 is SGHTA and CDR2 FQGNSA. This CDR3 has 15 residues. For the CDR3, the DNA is TGTGCCAGCAGCTTAGTGAGCGCGAGCACCTACGAGCAGTACTTC. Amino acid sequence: CASSLVSASTYEQYF.

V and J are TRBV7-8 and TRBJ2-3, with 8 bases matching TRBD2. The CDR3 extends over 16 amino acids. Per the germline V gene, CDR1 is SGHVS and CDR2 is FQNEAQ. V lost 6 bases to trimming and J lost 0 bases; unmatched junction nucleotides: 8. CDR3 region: CASSRRSGVSTDTQYF. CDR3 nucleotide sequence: TGTGCCAGCAGTCGACGTAGCGGGGTTAGCACAGATACGCAGTATTTT.

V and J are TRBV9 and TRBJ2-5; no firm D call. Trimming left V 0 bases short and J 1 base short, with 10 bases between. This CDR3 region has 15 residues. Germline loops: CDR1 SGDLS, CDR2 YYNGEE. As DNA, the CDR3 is TGTGCCAGCAGCGTAGGGGCTGTGCCCCAAGAGACCCAGTACTTC. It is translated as CASSVGAVPQETQYF.

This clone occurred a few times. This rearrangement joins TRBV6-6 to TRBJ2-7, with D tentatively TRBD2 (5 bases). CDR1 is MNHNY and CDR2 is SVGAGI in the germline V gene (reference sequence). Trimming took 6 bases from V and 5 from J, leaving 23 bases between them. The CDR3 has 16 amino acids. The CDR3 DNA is TGTGCCAGCAGCGGTCTGTGGGGAGAAACTCTTGACGAGCAGTACTTC. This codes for CASSGLWGETLDEQYF.

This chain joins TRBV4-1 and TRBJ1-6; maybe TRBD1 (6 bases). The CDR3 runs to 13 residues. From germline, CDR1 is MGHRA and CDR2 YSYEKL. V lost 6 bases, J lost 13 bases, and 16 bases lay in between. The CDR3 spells CASRSMGQTPLHF. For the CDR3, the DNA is TGCGCCAGCAGGTCCATGGGACAAACTCCCCTCCACTTT.

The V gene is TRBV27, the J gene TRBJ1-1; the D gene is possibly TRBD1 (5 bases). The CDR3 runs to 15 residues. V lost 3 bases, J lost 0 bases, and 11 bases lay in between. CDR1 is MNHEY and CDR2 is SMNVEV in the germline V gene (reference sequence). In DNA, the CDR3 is TGTGCCAGCAGTTTTAGCCGGACAATGAACACTGAAGCTTTCTTT. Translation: CASSFSRTMNTEAFF.

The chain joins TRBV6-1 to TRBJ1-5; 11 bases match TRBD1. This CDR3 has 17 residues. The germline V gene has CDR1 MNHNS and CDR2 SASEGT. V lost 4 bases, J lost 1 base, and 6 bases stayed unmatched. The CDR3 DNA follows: TGTGCCAGCAGTGGAAGGACAGGGGGCGCGAGCAATCAGCCCCAGCATTTT. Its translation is CASSGRTGGASNQPQHF.

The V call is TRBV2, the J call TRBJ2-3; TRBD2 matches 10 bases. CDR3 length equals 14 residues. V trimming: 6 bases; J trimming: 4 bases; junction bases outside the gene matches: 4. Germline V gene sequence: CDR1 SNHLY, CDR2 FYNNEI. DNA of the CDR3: TGTGCCAGCAGAGCGGGGGGGGTCCCAGATACGCAGTATTTT. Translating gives CASRAGGVPDTQYF. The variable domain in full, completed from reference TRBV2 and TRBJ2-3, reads EPEVTQTPSHQVTQMGQEVILRCVPISNHLYFYWYRQILGQKVEFLVSFYNNEISEKSEIFDDQFSVERPDGSNFTLKIRSTKLEDSAMYFCASRAGGVPDTQYFGPGTRLTVL.

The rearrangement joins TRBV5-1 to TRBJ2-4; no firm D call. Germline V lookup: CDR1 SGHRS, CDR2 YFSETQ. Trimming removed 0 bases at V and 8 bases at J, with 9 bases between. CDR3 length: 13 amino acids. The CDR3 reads CASSLVGEDIQYF. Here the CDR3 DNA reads TGCGCCAGCAGCTTGGTGGGTGAGGACATTCAGTACTTC.

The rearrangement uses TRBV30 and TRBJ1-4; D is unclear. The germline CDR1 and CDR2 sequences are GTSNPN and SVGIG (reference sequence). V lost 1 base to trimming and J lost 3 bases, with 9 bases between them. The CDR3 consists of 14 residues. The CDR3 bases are TGTGCCTGGAGTGGCGGGCAGGCTAATGAAAAACTGTTTTTT. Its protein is CAWSGGQANEKLFF.

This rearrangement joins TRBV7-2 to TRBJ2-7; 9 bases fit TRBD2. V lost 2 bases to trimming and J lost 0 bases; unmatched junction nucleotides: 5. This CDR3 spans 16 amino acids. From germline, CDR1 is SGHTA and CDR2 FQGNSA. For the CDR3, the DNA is TGTGCCAGCAGCTTAAATGCGGGAGGGAGCTCCTACGAGCAGTACTTC. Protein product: CASSLNAGGSSYEQYF.

The CDR3 sequence: CASSQRTEGPFVQYF. The DNA of the CDR3 is TGCGCCAGCAGCCAAAGGACAGAGGGCCCTTTTGTGCAGTACTTC. The gene calls are TRBV4-1 and TRBJ2-7; D is perhaps TRBD1 (6 bases). V shed 2 bases and J shed 9 bases, with 20 bases lying between them. This CDR3 comprises 15 residues. Germline CDR1 MGHRA, CDR2 YSYEKL.

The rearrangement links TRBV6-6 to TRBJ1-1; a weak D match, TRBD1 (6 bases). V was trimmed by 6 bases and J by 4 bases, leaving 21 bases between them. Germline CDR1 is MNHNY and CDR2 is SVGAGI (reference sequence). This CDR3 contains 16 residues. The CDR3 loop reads CASRDTGYEHGTEAFF. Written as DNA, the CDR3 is TGTGCCAGCAGGGATACAGGGTATGAGCACGGCACTGAAGCTTTCTTT.

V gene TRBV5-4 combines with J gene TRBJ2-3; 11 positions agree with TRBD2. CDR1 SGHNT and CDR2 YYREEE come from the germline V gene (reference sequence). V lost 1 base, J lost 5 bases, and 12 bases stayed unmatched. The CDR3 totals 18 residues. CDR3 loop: CASSLYSWLAGGVDTQYF. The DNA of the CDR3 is TGTGCCAGCAGCTTGTATTCTTGGCTAGCGGGAGGAGTAGATACGCAGTATTTT.

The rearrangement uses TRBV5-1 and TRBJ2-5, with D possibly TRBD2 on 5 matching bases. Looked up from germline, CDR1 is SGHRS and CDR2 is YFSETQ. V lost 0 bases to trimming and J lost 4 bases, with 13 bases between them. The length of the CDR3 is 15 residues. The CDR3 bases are TGCGCCAGCAGCTTGGTGGCCCTACGGGGAGAGACCCAGTACTTC. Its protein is CASSLVALRGETQYF.

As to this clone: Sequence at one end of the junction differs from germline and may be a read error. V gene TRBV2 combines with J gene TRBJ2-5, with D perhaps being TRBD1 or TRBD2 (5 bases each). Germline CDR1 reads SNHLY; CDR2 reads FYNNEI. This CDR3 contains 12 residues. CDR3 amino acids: CASGEGRETQYF. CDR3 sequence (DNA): TGTGCCAGCGGTGAGGGGCGAGAGACCCAGTACTTC.